This TCR beta chain emerged from a study of cytomegalovirus exposure and HLA in healthy donors. With 60 Vbeta and 13 Jbeta primers, the PCR was carried out. Only in-frame clones appear in the TCRdb table, and some are missing; sequencing was by immunoSEQ multiplex PCR. The data hold roughly 180,000 clones, with 80% observed a single time. V shed 4 bases and J shed 5 bases, with 20 bases lying between them. CDR1 and CDR2 from the germline V gene are SGHAT and FQNNGV. The CDR3 runs to 17 residues. The sequence derives from a man under 40 in good health and CMV-seropositive. Sequencing was performed on PBMCs. The rearrangement uses TRBV11-2 and TRBJ2-2; a possible D gene is TRBD2 (6 bases). CDR3 sequence: CASSSHGRYGGTGELFF. DNA for the CDR3: TGTGCCAGCAGCTCCCACGGCCGTTACGGGGGTACCGGGGAGCTGTTTTTT.